The clone carrying this T cell receptor (beta chain) was counted only a few times. Antigen specificity is unknown. The record originates from a study of regulatory T cells in long-lasting Graves disease. The wider study: Newly diagnosed Graves' patients had under 3 months of antithyroid drugs.

Assembly of TCR beta libraries relied on iRepertoire HTBI primers together with Arm-PCR of CDR3 regions. One entry per CDR3 protein results from TCRdb running MiXCR on the multiplex PCR reads. The repertoire holds hundreds of thousands of distinct CDR3 sequences, 15% to 18% seen once, with about 20% in the top ten. Sample time point: newly diagnosed GD, antithyroid drugs for less than 3 months. Extracted PBMC RNA gave rise to the TCR library. Tubes containing EDTA received 7 to 10 milliliters of drawn peripheral blood. CDR1 is SNHLY and CDR2 is FYNNEI in the germline V gene. Trimming pared 6 bases from V and 3 bases from J, leaving 11 bases between. This CDR3 has 14 amino acids. Regarding the study as a whole: The TCR repertoire of persistent Graves' patients was less diverse than that of newly diagnosed ones. Persistent patients shared 2,741 public clonotypes among themselves. Newly diagnosed patients shared fewer, at some 970.

The chain has TRBV2 and TRBJ1-4; a weak D match, TRBD1 (6 bases). This TCR came from a female donor with Graves disease. Sequencing was performed on peripheral blood mononuclear cells (PBMCs), taken at new diagnosis, from a patient treated with antithyroid drugs. CDR3 DNA: TGTGCCAGCAGCAGGGGCGCCGCTAATGAAAAACTGTTTTTT. Amino acids: CASSRGAANEKLFF. The full variable domain, completed using reference TRBV2 and TRBJ1-4, is EPEVTQTPSHQVTQMGQEVILRCVPISNHLYFYWYRQILGQKVEFLVSFYNNEISEKSEIFDDQFSVERPDGSNFTLKIRSTKLEDSAMYFCASSRGAANEKLFFGSGTQLSVL.